A selection of T cell receptor beta chains follows, all from one sample in a study of blood T cell repertoires in COVID-19. Profiled with immunoSEQ multiplex PCR; TCRdb holds only in-frame clones, not every one. Here the sample spans approximately 88,000 clones, roughly 87% being singletons. Sequencing was done on a sample of peripheral blood. These TCRs come from a male donor with acute or convalescent COVID-19. Both conserved end residues are part of each CDR3. The D gene is left open where the match is weak. Some rows mark clone size as missing; the rest say once, few, many or name a class of expanded clone.

cdr3_length	v_call	j_call	clone_size	d_call	cdr3_nt	cdr3_aa
15	TRBV2	TRBJ1-2	.	.	TGTGCCAGCAGTGACCCAGGGTTTGGTGGCTATGGCTACACCTTC	CASSDPGFGGYGYTF
14	TRBV6-5	TRBJ1-6	.	TRBD1	TGTGCCAGCAGCCCGGGACAGGGCGGTTCACCCCTCCACTTT	CASSPGQGGSPLHF
13	TRBV6-5	TRBJ1-2	once	.	TGTGCCAGCAGTCTCGACGGGAGGCGTGGCTACACCTTC	CASSLDGRRGYTF
15	TRBV30	TRBJ2-4	.	.	TGTGCCTGGAGCCCACAGCGGGTGGGGGGTTCCATTCAGTACTTC	CAWSPQRVGGSIQYF
15	TRBV7-2	TRBJ2-2	few	.	TGTGCCAGCAGCTTAGCACAGGGTAACACCGGGGAGCTGTTTTTT	CASSLAQGNTGELFF
17	TRBV11-2	TRBJ2-3	.	.	TGTGCCAGCAGCCCTCGGGCCCCTAGCGCTAGCACAGATACGCAGTATTTT	CASSPRAPSASTDTQYF
14	TRBV2	TRBJ1-5	.	.	TGTGCCAGCAGTGTTGGGGGGAGCAATCAGCCCCAGCATTTT	CASSVGGSNQPQHF
13	TRBV18	TRBJ1-1	.	.	TGTGCCAGCTCACCCCATCCGAACACTGAAGCTTTCTTT	CASSPHPNTEAFF
15	TRBV4-1	TRBJ1-5	.	TRBD1	TGCGCCAGCAGCTACGGACAGGCAGGGGGCCAGCCCCAGCATTTT	CASSYGQAGGQPQHF
14	TRBV18	TRBJ1-5	.	.	TGTGCCAGCTCACCGGACGGAGGAAATCAGCCCCAGCATTTT	CASSPDGGNQPQHF
11	TRBV20-1	TRBJ1-2	.	.	TGCAGTGCTAGAGTTGAGGGCACCTACACCTTC	CSARVEGTYTF
15	TRBV9	TRBJ2-3	.	TRBD2	TGTGCCAGCAGCGTTTTCGGGACTACCACAGATACGCAGTATTTT	CASSVFGTTTDTQYF
12	TRBV30	TRBJ2-2	.	.	TGTGCCTGGGGTACCGCGGGCGGGGAGCTGTTTTTT	CAWGTAGGELFF
17	TRBV5-5	TRBJ2-7	.	TRBD2	TGTGCCAGCAGCCTCCGGACTAGCGGGGGGCTCACTAGGGAGCAGTACTTC	CASSLRTSGGLTREQYF
12	TRBV3-1/TRBV3-2	TRBJ2-5	.	.	TGTGCCAGCAGCCAGAGAGAGGAGACCCAGTACTTC	CASSQREETQYF
15	TRBV6-4	TRBJ1-6	.	.	TGTGCCAGCAGGGAATCGACAGATTATAATTCACCCCTCCACTTT	CASRESTDYNSPLHF
12	TRBV6-5	TRBJ2-7	.	TRBD2	TGTGCCTCGCGGCAGCGGGACTTCGAGCAGTACTTC	CASRQRDFEQYF
15	TRBV5-6	TRBJ2-3	.	.	TGTGCCAGCAGCTTGTATGCTGGACACACGTATACGCAGTATTTT	CASSLYAGHTYTQYF
15	TRBV6-5	TRBJ1-6	few	.	TGTGCCAGCAGGTCCATGAGCTCCTATAATTCACCCCTCCACTTT	CASRSMSSYNSPLHF
15	TRBV5-1	TRBJ2-3	.	.	TGCGCCAGCGCCCTCGGAACAGGGACCACAGATACGCAGTATTTT	CASALGTGTTDTQYF
13	TRBV2	TRBJ1-5	.	.	TGTGCCAGCAGTGTCGGGGAGGATCAGCCCCAGCATTTT	CASSVGEDQPQHF
15	TRBV6-5	TRBJ1-6	.	.	TGTGCCAGCAAAGTGACACCCTCCTATAATTCACCCCTCCACTTT	CASKVTPSYNSPLHF
14	TRBV6-2/TRBV6-3	TRBJ1-5	once	.	TGTGCCAGCAGTTACTACAGGGATTCCCGGCCCCAGCATTTT	CASSYYRDSRPQHF
15	TRBV7-9	TRBJ2-7	once	TRBD2	TGTGCCAGCAGCTTGTCCGGGACTAGCGTGTACGAGCAGTACTTC	CASSLSGTSVYEQYF
16	TRBV7-2	TRBJ2-3	.	TRBD2	TGTGCCAGCAGCTTCGGGAGGGGGGGAAGCACAGATACGCAGTATTTT	CASSFGRGGSTDTQYF
13	TRBV7-8	TRBJ2-7	few	.	TGTGCCAGCAGCTTAGACAGGTTCCACGAGCAGTACTTC	CASSLDRFHEQYF
16	TRBV18	TRBJ2-7	.	TRBD2	TGTGCCAGCTCAACCTTTGGACTAGCGGGGGTTTACGAGCAGTACTTC	CASSTFGLAGVYEQYF
14	TRBV28	TRBJ1-2	.	TRBD1	TGTGCCAGCAGTTTTCGAACAGGGGGCGGTGGCTACACCTTC	CASSFRTGGGGYTF
14	TRBV4-1	TRBJ2-1	.	.	TGCGCCAGCAGCCGGAGGGCAGATTACAATGAGCAGTTCTTC	CASSRRADYNEQFF
12	TRBV5-1	TRBJ1-2	.	.	TGCGCCAGCAGCTTCCTCCCGGGGGGCTACACCTTC	CASSFLPGGYTF
16	TRBV24-1	TRBJ1-1	.	TRBD1	TGTGCCACCAGTGATTCCCGGACAGGTTGGGGCACTGAAGCTTTCTTT	CATSDSRTGWGTEAFF
13	TRBV7-9	TRBJ1-1	.	.	TGTGCCAGCATCGGCCAGGGGAACACTGAAGCTTTCTTT	CASIGQGNTEAFF
15	TRBV7-8	TRBJ1-4	.	TRBD1	TGTGCCAGCAGCTTAGACACAGGGGGTGGAGAAAAACTGTTTTTT	CASSLDTGGGEKLFF
17	TRBV6-8	TRBJ1-4	.	.	TGTGCCAGCAGTTACCCCCAGGAAGGGGGGGGTGGTGAAAAACTGTTTTTT	CASSYPQEGGGGEKLFF
13	TRBV2	TRBJ2-1	once	.	TGTGCCAGCAATAATCTAGCCTTCAATGAGCAGTTCTTC	CASNNLAFNEQFF
16	TRBV30	TRBJ1-2	.	.	TGTGCCTGGAGTCATGGGGGCATAAGTGGTAACTATGGCTACACCTTC	CAWSHGGISGNYGYTF
15	TRBV9	TRBJ1-3	.	.	TGTGCCAGCAGCGTAACACAGTTCTCTGGAAACACCATATATTTT	CASSVTQFSGNTIYF
15	TRBV6-5	TRBJ1-1	.	.	TGTGCCACCGTCAAAGGGGGGGCCCAGGTCACTGAAGCTTTCTTT	CATVKGGAQVTEAFF
13	TRBV6-1	TRBJ2-7	.	.	TGTGCCAGCAGTGAAGTGGAGTTCTACGAGCAGTACTTC	CASSEVEFYEQYF
12	TRBV10-3	TRBJ1-5	.	.	TGTGCCAGGGCCCTTCCCAATCAGCCCCAGCATTTT	CARALPNQPQHF
15	TRBV5-4	TRBJ1-3	.	TRBD1	TGTGCCAGCAGCTCGAAGGCGGGACAGAGTGGCACCATATATTTT	CASSSKAGQSGTIYF
13	TRBV6-5	TRBJ1-2	.	.	TGTGCCAGCAGTTTAGGGGGTTATAAGGGCTACACCTTC	CASSLGGYKGYTF
16	TRBV4-2	TRBJ1-6	.	TRBD1	TGTGCCAGCAGCCAAGATGGGTGGACAGGGGAATCACCCCTCCACTTT	CASSQDGWTGESPLHF
15	TRBV30	TRBJ1-4	once	.	TGTGCCTGGAAACAGGCGGCCACAACTAATGAAAAACTGTTTTTT	CAWKQAATTNEKLFF
16	TRBV7-8	TRBJ1-2	.	.	TGTGCCAGCAGCTTTTCCACAGGGAGAGTGAGCTATGGCTACACCTTC	CASSFSTGRVSYGYTF
16	TRBV5-1	TRBJ2-7	.	.	TGCGCCAGCAGCTTTTTTGGCCTCCCGGGGACCTACGAGCAGTACTTC	CASSFFGLPGTYEQYF
16	TRBV5-1	TRBJ2-1	.	.	TGCGCCAGCAGCTTGGGAGGGGGAAGCTCCTACAATGAGCAGTTCTTC	CASSLGGGSSYNEQFF
15	TRBV3-1/TRBV3-2	TRBJ2-3	.	TRBD2	TGTGCCAGCAGCCTGGGACTAGCGGGGGTCGATACGCAGTATTTT	CASSLGLAGVDTQYF
16	TRBV5-5	TRBJ1-5	.	TRBD1	TGTGCCAGCAGCTCGACAGGGGCCCTTAGCAATCAGCCCCAGCATTTT	CASSSTGALSNQPQHF
17	TRBV21-1	TRBJ2-7	.	.	TGTGCCAGCACCCGGACAGGTAGCTCGCTAGATGGCTACGAGCAGTACTTC	CASTRTGSSLDGYEQYF
15	TRBV7-6	TRBJ1-6	.	.	TGTGCCAGCAGCTTAGAAATACGGGGGAATTCACCCCTCCACTTT	CASSLEIRGNSPLHF
15	TRBV18	TRBJ1-2	.	TRBD1	TGTGCCAGCTCACCTAGGACAGGGCCCAACTATGGCTACACCTTC	CASSPRTGPNYGYTF
18	TRBV21-1	TRBJ1-3	.	.	TGTGCCAGCAGCAAACAAAACCCGGGACACCCCTCGAGAAACACCATATATTTT	CASSKQNPGHPSRNTIYF
15	TRBV6-5	TRBJ2-3	.	TRBD2	TGTGCCAGCAGGCGACTAGCGGGCTTCACAGATACGCAGTATTTT	CASRRLAGFTDTQYF
13	TRBV2	TRBJ1-2	.	.	TGTGCCAGCAGACCCGGGACAAAAGATGGCTACACCTTC	CASRPGTKDGYTF
15	TRBV11-2	TRBJ2-7	few	TRBD2	TGTGCCAGCACCCTTCCGGCGGGGGGCTCCCACGAGCAGTACTTC	CASTLPAGGSHEQYF
15	TRBV27	TRBJ1-6	.	.	TGTGCCAGCAGTTATCAGGGCTCCTATAATTCACCCCTCCACTTT	CASSYQGSYNSPLHF
16	TRBV9	TRBJ2-2	.	TRBD2	TGTGCCAGCAGCGTTGACGCGGGGGGTCTTAAGGGGGAGCTGTTTTTT	CASSVDAGGLKGELFF